This T cell receptor beta chain was found in a study of blood T cell repertoires in COVID-19. Study summary: Samples came from the United States, Italy and Spain, spanning acute and convalescent COVID-19. In each case, the material was cDNA or gDNA derived from T cells, B-cell-depleted T cells, or PBMCs.

V shed 2 bases and J 3 bases; nucleotides not matched to a gene: 2. The V gene's germline CDR1 is SGHTA and CDR2 FQGNSA. The CDR3 runs to 15 residues. Authors' analysis steps: Nucleated cell number was recorded as an estimate derived from reference gene primer amplification. Some clones are missing from TCRdb's copy, which holds only in-frame ones; the method was immunoSEQ multiplex PCR. V, J and clone size were drawn from that table, and D and trimming were deduced from the DNA. In the table there are about 68,000 clones, roughly 84% of which are singletons. V and J are TRBV7-2 and TRBJ1-2; 11 bases fit TRBD1. The source material was peripheral blood. The TCR originated in a man aged 50-60 years with active COVID-19. The DNA of the CDR3 is TGTGCCAGCAGCTTAAGGACAGGGGGCGACTATGGCTACACCTTC. Protein sequence: CASSLRTGGDYGYTF.